This T cell receptor (beta chain) is drawn from a study of blood T cell repertoires in COVID-19. Study in general: There were acute and convalescent COVID-19 samples, and they came from the United States, Italy and Spain. Nucleic acid was either cDNA or gDNA, and it came from T cells, B-cell-depleted T cells, or PBMCs.

TCRdb's copy holds only in-frame clones and misses some; the assay was immunoSEQ multiplex PCR. This table holds about 200,000 clones, 86% found once. This clone came up once. This CDR3 comprises 11 residues. The germline V gene encodes CDR1 SQVTM and CDR2 ANQGSEA. The specimen sequenced was peripheral blood. This sequence joins TRBV29-1 and TRBJ1-1, with a weak D call TRBD1 (5 bases). This sequence was found in a man older than 75 with acute or convalescent COVID-19. The CDR3 loop reads CSFGGGTEAFF. CDR3 nucleotide sequence: TGCAGTTTCGGGGGGGGGACTGAAGCTTTCTTT.